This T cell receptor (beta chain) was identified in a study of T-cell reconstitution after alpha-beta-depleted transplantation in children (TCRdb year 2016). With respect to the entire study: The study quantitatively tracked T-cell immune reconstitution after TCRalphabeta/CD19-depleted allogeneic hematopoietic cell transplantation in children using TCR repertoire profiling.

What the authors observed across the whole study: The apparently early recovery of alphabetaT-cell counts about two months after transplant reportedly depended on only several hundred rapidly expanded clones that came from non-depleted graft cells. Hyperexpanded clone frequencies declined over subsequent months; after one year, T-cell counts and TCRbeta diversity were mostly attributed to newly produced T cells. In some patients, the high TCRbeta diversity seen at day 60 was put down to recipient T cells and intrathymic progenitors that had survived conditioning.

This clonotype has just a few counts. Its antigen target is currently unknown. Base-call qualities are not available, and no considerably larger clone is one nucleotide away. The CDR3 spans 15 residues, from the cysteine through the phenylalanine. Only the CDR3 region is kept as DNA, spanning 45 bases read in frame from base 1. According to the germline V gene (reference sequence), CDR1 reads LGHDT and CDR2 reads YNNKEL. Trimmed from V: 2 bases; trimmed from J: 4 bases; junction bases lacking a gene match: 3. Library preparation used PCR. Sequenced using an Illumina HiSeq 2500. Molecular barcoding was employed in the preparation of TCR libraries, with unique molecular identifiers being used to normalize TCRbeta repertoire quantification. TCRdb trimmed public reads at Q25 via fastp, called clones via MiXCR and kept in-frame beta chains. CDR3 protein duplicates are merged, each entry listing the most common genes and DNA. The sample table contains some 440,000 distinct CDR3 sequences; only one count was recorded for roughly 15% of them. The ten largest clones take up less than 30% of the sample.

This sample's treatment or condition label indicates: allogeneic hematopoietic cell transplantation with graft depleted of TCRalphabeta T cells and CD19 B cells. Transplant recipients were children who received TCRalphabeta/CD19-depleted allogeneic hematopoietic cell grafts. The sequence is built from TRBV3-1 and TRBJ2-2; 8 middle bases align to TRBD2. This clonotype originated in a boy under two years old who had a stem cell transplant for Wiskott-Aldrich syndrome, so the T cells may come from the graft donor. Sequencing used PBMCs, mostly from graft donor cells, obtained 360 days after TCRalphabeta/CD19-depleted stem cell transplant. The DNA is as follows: TGTGCCAGCAGCCAACGGGGGGGCCTCACCGGGGAGCTGTTTTTT. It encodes CASSQRGGLTGELFF.